The clone carrying this TCR beta chain was recorded a few times. Antigen: not known. The data belong to a study of T cell repertoires in cytomegalovirus infection. Study-level information: Indicated by public TCR beta signatures were CMV infection and matching HLA type.

Each CDR3 protein is one row after TCRdb ran MiXCR on the reads. The sample records hundreds of thousands of distinct CDR3 sequences, roughly 36% being singletons. V lost 9 bases and J 4 bases, leaving 21 bases between the germline ends. CDR3 size: 15 residues. From germline, CDR1 is SGHAT and CDR2 FQNNGV. Study-wide results and caveats: Within the response measured ex vivo, HLA-C-restricted CMV-specific TCR beta clonotypes were dominant.

The chain joins TRBV11-2 to TRBJ1-2, with D possibly matching TRBD1 (6 bases). Sequencing was carried out using PBMCs. This clonotype was sampled from a human donor in good health (CMV status not recorded). Some clones in this sample may be carry-over from other donors' samples. CDR3 in amino acids: CASLGGHRAGYGYTF. The DNA for the CDR3 is TGTGCCAGTCTAGGGGGACATCGGGCCGGCTATGGCTACACCTTC. The entire variable domain, with the rest obtained from reference TRBV11-2 and TRBJ1-2, is as follows: EAGVAQSPRYKIIEKRQSVAFWCNPISGHATLYWYQQILGQGPKLLIQFQNNGVVDDSQLPKDRFSAERLKGVDSTLKIQPAKLEDSAVYLCASLGGHRAGYGYTFGSGTRLTVV.